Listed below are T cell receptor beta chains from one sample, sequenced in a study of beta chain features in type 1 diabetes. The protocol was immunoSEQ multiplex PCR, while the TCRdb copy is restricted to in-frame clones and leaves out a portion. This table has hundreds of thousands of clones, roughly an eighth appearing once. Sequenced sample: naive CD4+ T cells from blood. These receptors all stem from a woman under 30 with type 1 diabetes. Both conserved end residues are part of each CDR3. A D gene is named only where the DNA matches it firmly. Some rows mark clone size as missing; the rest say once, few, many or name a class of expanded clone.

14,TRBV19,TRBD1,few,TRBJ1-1,CASSTQGGGTEAFF,TGTGCCAGTAGTACCCAGGGGGGCGGCACTGAAGCTTTCTTT
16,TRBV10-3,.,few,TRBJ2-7,CAISDQTGLNPYEQYF,TGTGCCATCAGTGACCAAACGGGACTCAACCCCTACGAGCAGTACTTC
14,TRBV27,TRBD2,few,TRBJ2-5,CASSFRGGEETQYF,TGTGCCAGCAGTTTTCGCGGGGGAGAAGAGACCCAGTACTTC
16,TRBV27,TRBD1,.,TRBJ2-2,CASSLTQGAGTGELFF,TGTGCCAGCAGTTTAACACAGGGGGCGGGCACCGGGGAGCTGTTTTTT
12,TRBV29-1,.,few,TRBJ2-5,CSSTEKAETQYF,TGCAGCTCGACAGAAAAAGCGGAGACCCAGTACTTC
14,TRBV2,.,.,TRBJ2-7,CASTGHRESYEQYF,TGTGCCAGCACGGGACACAGGGAATCCTACGAGCAGTACTTC
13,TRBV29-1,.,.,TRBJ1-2,CSVVESQGRGYTF,TGCAGCGTTGTAGAGAGTCAGGGTAGGGGCTACACCTTC
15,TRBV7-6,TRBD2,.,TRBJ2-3,CASSLGGRGTDTQYF,TGTGCCAGCAGCTTAGGCGGGAGGGGAACAGATACGCAGTATTTT
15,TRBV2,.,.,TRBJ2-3,CASSGRETSTDTQYF,TGTGCCAGCAGTGGTCGGGAGACCTCGACAGATACGCAGTATTTT
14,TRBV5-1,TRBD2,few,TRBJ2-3,CASSPSGGTDTQYF,TGCGCCAGCAGCCCTAGCGGGGGCACAGATACGCAGTATTTT
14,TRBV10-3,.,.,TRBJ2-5,CAISESTAQETQYF,TGTGCCATCAGTGAGTCGACAGCCCAAGAGACCCAGTACTTC
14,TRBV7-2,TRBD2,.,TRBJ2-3,CASSRTSGGDTQYF,TGTGCCAGCAGCCGGACTAGCGGGGGGGATACGCAGTATTTT
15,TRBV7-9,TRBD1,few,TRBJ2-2,CASSRGGPSTGELFF,TGTGCCAGCAGCCGAGGGGGCCCGAGCACCGGGGAGCTGTTTTTT
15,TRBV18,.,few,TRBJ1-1,CASSPRGQPNTEAFF,TGTGCCAGCTCACCCCGCGGCCAACCGAACACTGAAGCTTTCTTT
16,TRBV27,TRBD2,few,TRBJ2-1,CASSLRLERGYNEQFF,TGTGCCAGCAGTTTACGCTTAGAGCGGGGCTACAATGAGCAGTTCTTC
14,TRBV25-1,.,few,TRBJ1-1,CASSEPGANTEAFF,TGTGCCAGCAGTGAACCAGGGGCGAACACTGAAGCTTTCTTT
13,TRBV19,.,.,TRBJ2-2,CAAGQGGTGELFF,TGTGCCGCGGGGCAGGGGGGCACCGGGGAGCTGTTTTTT
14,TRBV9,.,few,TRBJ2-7,CASSVGALTYEQYF,TGTGCCAGCAGCGTAGGGGCTCTGACCTACGAGCAGTACTTC
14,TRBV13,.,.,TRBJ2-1,CASNSLEGYNEQFF,TGTGCCAGCAACTCCCTGGAGGGGTACAATGAGCAGTTCTTC
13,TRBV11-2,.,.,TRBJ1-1,CASSLVIETEAFF,TGTGCCAGCAGCTTAGTTATTGAGACTGAAGCTTTCTTT
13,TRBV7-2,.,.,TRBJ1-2,CASSFDSTYGYTF,TGTGCCAGCAGCTTTGACAGTACCTATGGCTACACCTTC
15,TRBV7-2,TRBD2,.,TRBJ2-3,CASSPGGALADTQYF,TGTGCCAGCAGCCCCGGGGGGGCCCTTGCAGATACGCAGTATTTT
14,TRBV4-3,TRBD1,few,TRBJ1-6,CASSWTGNNSPLHF,TGCGCCAGCAGCTGGACAGGGAATAATTCACCCCTCCACTTT
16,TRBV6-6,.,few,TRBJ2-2,CASSYQEGVDTGELFF,TGTGCCAGCAGTTACCAGGAGGGCGTAGACACCGGGGAGCTGTTTTTT
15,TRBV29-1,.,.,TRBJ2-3,CSVVIGGAPTDTQYF,TGCAGCGTCGTAATAGGGGGGGCCCCCACAGATACGCAGTATTTT
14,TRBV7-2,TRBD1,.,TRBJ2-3,CASSSGQGTDTQYF,TGTGCCAGCAGCTCTGGACAGGGAACAGATACGCAGTATTTT
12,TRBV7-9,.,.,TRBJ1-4,CASSLDRLELFF,TGTGCCAGCAGCCTAGACAGGTTGGAACTGTTTTTT
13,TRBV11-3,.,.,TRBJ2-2,CASSPGLTGELFF,TGTGCCAGCAGCCCGGGACTCACCGGGGAGCTGTTTTTT
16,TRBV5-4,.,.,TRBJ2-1,CASSYDLRSSYNEQFF,TGTGCCAGCAGCTATGACTTGCGGAGCTCCTACAATGAGCAGTTCTTC
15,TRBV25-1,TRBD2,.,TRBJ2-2,CASGREPANTGELFF,TGTGCCAGCGGGAGGGAACCTGCTAACACCGGGGAGCTGTTTTTT
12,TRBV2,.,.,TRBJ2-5,CATKDLQETQYF,TGTGCCACCAAGGACTTACAAGAGACCCAGTACTTC
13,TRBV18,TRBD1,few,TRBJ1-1,CASSPRQGTEAFF,TGTGCCAGCTCACCACGACAGGGCACTGAAGCTTTCTTT
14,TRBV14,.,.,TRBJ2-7,CASSQDVQTYEQYF,TGTGCCAGCAGCCAAGATGTACAGACCTACGAGCAGTACTTC
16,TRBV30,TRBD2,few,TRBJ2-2,CAWSFAGGMGTGELFF,TGTGCCTGGAGTTTCGCGGGAGGAATGGGCACCGGGGAGCTGTTTTTT
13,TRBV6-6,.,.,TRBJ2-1,CASSYGFANEQFF,TGTGCCAGCAGTTACGGCTTTGCAAATGAGCAGTTCTTC
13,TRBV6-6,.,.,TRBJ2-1,CASTYSLGNEQFF,TGTGCCAGCACGTACAGCCTCGGCAATGAGCAGTTCTTC
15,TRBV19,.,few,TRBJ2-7,CASRFQAGRSYEQYF,TGTGCCAGTAGATTCCAGGCAGGGCGAAGCTACGAGCAGTACTTC
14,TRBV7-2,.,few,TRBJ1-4,CASSPQATNEKLFF,TGTGCCAGCAGCCCCCAGGCAACTAATGAAAAACTGTTTTTT
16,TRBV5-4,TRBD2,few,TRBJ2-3,CASSLALAGDTDTQYF,TGTGCCAGCAGCTTGGCACTAGCGGGGGACACAGATACGCAGTATTTT
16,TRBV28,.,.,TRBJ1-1,CASSFARGTRTTEAFF,TGTGCCAGCAGTTTCGCCCGGGGAACTCGGACCACTGAAGCTTTCTTT
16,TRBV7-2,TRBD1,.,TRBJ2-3,CASSLRPGTGADTQYF,TGTGCCAGCAGCTTGCGCCCCGGGACAGGGGCAGATACGCAGTATTTT
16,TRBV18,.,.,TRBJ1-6,CASSQSGHSWGSPLHF,TGTGCCAGCTCCCAATCGGGACATTCATGGGGTTCACCCCTCCACTTT
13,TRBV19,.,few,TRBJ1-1,CASRIDRNTEAFF,TGTGCCAGTAGGATAGACAGGAACACTGAAGCTTTCTTT
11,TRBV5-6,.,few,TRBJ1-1,CASSYSSEAFF,TGTGCCAGCAGCTACTCTAGTGAAGCTTTCTTT
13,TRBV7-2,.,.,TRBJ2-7,CASSLGKGYEQYF,TGTGCCAGCAGCTTAGGCAAGGGGTACGAGCAGTACTTC
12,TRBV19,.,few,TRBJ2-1,CASSPQGGEQFF,TGTGCCAGTAGCCCCCAGGGAGGTGAGCAGTTCTTC